One and the same sample provided the 26 T cell receptor beta chains below, sequenced in a study of control samples from healthy donors and cancer patients. Clones were read by immunoSEQ multiplex PCR, and TCRdb kept only the in-frame ones, dropping some. The sample carries about 250,000 clones, 82% recorded once. Material for sequencing was PBMCs. The receptors were gathered from a woman between 55 and 75 years old with lung cancer.

V gene TRBV25-1 combines with J gene TRBJ2-7; the D gene could be TRBD1 or TRBD2 (6 bases each). The germline CDR1 and CDR2 sequences are MGHDK and SYGVNS. The V end lost 6 bases, the J end lost 3 bases, and 21 bases lay between the germline ends. This CDR3 spans 16 amino acids. CDR3 nucleotide sequence: TGTGCCAGCAGCGTCAGAGGGGGGCAGGGGATCTACGAGCAGTACTTC. Translated, it gives CASSVRGGQGIYEQYF.

This clone was recorded only once. The chain uses TRBV4-1 and TRBJ2-5, with TRBD2 matching 16 bases. Per the germline V gene, CDR1 is MGHRA and CDR2 is YSYEKL. The CDR3 is 18 amino acids. J was trimmed by 1 base and V by 3 bases; bases with no gene match: 5. For the CDR3, the DNA is TGCGCCAGCAGCCACGGGACTAGCGGGAGGGCCATCCAAGAGACCCAGTACTTC. The encoded protein is CASSHGTSGRAIQETQYF.

In this sample, this clone turned up a few times. This could be a read error, since a much larger clone is one nucleotide away. The sample has other DNA sequences that encode this CDR3 too. V usage is TRBV3-1 (or the pseudogene TRBV3-2) and J usage is TRBJ2-7; no definite D call. This CDR3 is 12 amino acids long. V was trimmed by 1 base and J by 1 base, leaving 2 bases between them. In germline, CDR1 is LGHDT, CDR2 YNNKEL (reference sequence). The CDR3 loop reads CASSQASYEQYF. For the CDR3, the DNA is TGTGCCAGCAGCCAAGCGTCCTACGAGCAGTACTTC.

The rearrangement links TRBV5-1 to TRBJ1-4; D might be TRBD1 (6 bases). The CDR3 consists of 13 residues. Germline CDR1 reads SGHRS; CDR2 reads YFSETQ. V was trimmed by 3 bases and J by 8 bases, leaving 11 bases between them. The CDR3 DNA is TGCGCCAGCAGCTGGGACATACAGGAAAAACTGTTTTTT. Residues: CASSWDIQEKLFF.

This chain connects TRBV6-5 to TRBJ1-3; D is unclear. CDR3 length: 15 amino acids. The germline V gene has CDR1 MNHEY and CDR2 SVGAGI. Trimming took off 6 bases at V and 3 bases at J, with 15 bases between the two ends. The CDR3 DNA is TGTGCCAGCAGCGCTGACTCCGCCCTTGGAAACACCATATATTTT. This translates into CASSADSALGNTIYF.

The chain has TRBV2 and TRBJ2-2; D gene ambiguous. Germline loops: CDR1 SNHLY, CDR2 FYNNEI. This CDR3 is 14 amino acids long. Deletions cut 7 bases from V and 1 base from J, with 10 bases between. The CDR3, as DNA: TGTGCCAGCAAAGCATGGGAGAACACCGGGGAGCTGTTTTTT. Its protein is CASKAWENTGELFF.

The chain has TRBV19 and TRBJ1-1; TRBD1 aligns across 8 bases. CDR1 LNHDA and CDR2 SQIVND come from the germline V gene (reference sequence). Trimming took 2 bases from V and 4 from J; bases not matched to a gene: 3. The CDR3 length is 14 residues. The CDR3 nucleotides are TGTGCCAGTAGTATACCGGGACAGGCCACTGAAGCTTTCTTT. Its protein product is CASSIPGQATEAFF.

The chain recombines TRBV7-9 with TRBJ1-1; D may be TRBD1 (6 bases). This CDR3 has 15 amino acids. Per the germline V gene, CDR1 is SEHNR and CDR2 is FQNEAQ (reference sequence). V dropped 3 bases and J dropped 1 base, with 12 bases sitting between them. For the CDR3, the DNA is TGTGCCAGCAGCTTTCCAGGGGCCAGGAACACTGAAGCTTTCTTT. Translating gives CASSFPGARNTEAFF.

This clone was recorded only once. The CDR3 bases are TGTGCCAGCAGCCAAGACGGACTGGGACAGGGGACGCGGGAGACCCAGTACTTC. This translates into CASSQDGLGQGTRETQYF. The chain joins TRBV4-2 to TRBJ2-5; 10 bases fit TRBD1. CDR3 length equals 18 residues. Germline trimming cut 0 bases from V and 5 bases from J; bases unmatched to any gene: 12. Per the germline V gene, CDR1 is LGHNA and CDR2 is YNFKEQ.

The chain links TRBV5-1 to TRBJ1-1; no firm D call. The germline gives CDR1 SGHRS, CDR2 YFSETQ. There are 17 residues in the CDR3. Trimming shortened V by 0 bases and J by 0 bases, and 15 bases separated the two germline ends. CDR3 in amino acids: CASSLVGRRPMNTEAFF. In nucleotides, the CDR3 is TGCGCCAGCAGCTTGGTGGGCCGGAGGCCTATGAACACTGAAGCTTTCTTT.

The chain carries TRBV5-1 and TRBJ2-7; D is undetermined. Trimming stripped 0 bases from V and 7 bases from J, with 14 bases between. The germline CDR1 and CDR2 sequences are SGHRS and YFSETQ. CDR3 length: 14 amino acids. The CDR3 sequence: CASSLGSPLGEQYF. The CDR3 nucleotides read TGCGCCAGCAGCTTGGGTTCCCCCCTTGGGGAGCAGTACTTC. Full variable domain (outside the CDR3, taken from reference TRBV5-1 and TRBJ2-7): KAGVTQTPRYLIKTRGQQVTLSCSPISGHRSVSWYQQTPGQGLQFLFEYFSETQRNKGNFPGRFSGRQFSNSRSEMNVSTLELGDSALYLCASSLGSPLGEQYFGPGTRLTVT.

Of note for this clone: Its ends do not fully match the called genes, so a read error is possible. The rearrangement uses TRBV9 and TRBJ2-7; possibly TRBD2 for D (6 bases). This CDR3 spans 16 amino acids. Looked up from germline, CDR1 is SGDLS and CDR2 is YYNGEE. Here the CDR3 reads CVSSASGSGGYYEQYF. CDR3 bases: TGTGTCAGCAGCGCCTCTGGTAGCGGAGGTTACTACGAGCAGTACTTC.

This clone was recorded only once. Within the sample, other DNA sequences also encode this same CDR3. J is TRBJ2-7 and V is TRBV19, with 7 bases aligning to TRBD1. The CDR3 has 13 residues. J lost 4 bases, V lost 4 bases, and 4 bases had no gene match. Germline CDR1 LNHDA, CDR2 SQIVND (reference sequence). CDR3 in amino acids: CASSRDRFYEQYF. The CDR3 DNA follows: TGTGCCAGTAGTAGGGACAGATTTTACGAGCAGTACTTC.

This clone showed up just once. The chain is built from TRBV19 and TRBJ1-5; 10 positions agree with TRBD1. The V gene end was trimmed by 7 bases and the J gene end by 5 bases; junction bases not matched to a gene: 14. CDR3 length: 17 amino acids. CDR1 LNHDA and CDR2 SQIVND come from the germline V gene (reference sequence). CDR3 protein: CASTPVGDRGFHQPQHF. CDR3 DNA: TGTGCCAGTACCCCAGTAGGGGACAGGGGATTCCATCAGCCCCAGCATTTT. Complete variable domain (other parts from reference TRBV19 and TRBJ1-5): DGGITQSPKYLFRKEGQNVTLSCEQNLNHDAMYWYRQDPGQGLRLIYYSQIVNDFQKGDIAEGYSVSREKKESFPLTVTSAQKNPTAFYLCASTPVGDRGFHQPQHFGDGTRLSIL.

J is TRBJ2-1 and V is TRBV3-1 (or the pseudogene TRBV3-2); 7 bases map to TRBD1. With 5 bases clipped from V and 9 bases from J, the junction kept 10 bases outside the gene matches. This CDR3 spans 14 amino acids. Germline values: CDR1 LGHDT, CDR2 YNNKEL (reference sequence). The CDR3 DNA reads as TGTGCCAGCAGCTCACGACAGGGTGGTGGTGAGCAGTTCTTC. Encoded protein: CASSSRQGGGEQFF.

The rearrangement joins TRBV27 to TRBJ1-1; 8 positions agree with TRBD1. The CDR3 has 14 amino acids. Germline CDR1 MNHEY, CDR2 SMNVEV (reference sequence). V trimming: 6 bases; J trimming: 0 bases; junction bases outside the gene matches: 3. CDR3: CASRQGAMNTEAFF. CDR3 nucleotides: TGTGCCAGCAGGCAGGGGGCGATGAACACTGAAGCTTTCTTT.

This clone was counted a single time. This chain connects TRBV24-1 to TRBJ2-1; D gene ambiguous. The CDR3 runs to 11 residues. Trimming shortened V by 5 bases and J by 7 bases, and 5 bases separated the two germline ends. The germline gives CDR1 KGHDR, CDR2 SFDVKD. The CDR3 bases are TGTGCCACCAGTGGTGCGAATGAGCAGTTCTTC. Translating gives CATSGANEQFF.

The chain carries TRBV27 and TRBJ1-5, with D unresolved. Trimming shortened V by 2 bases and J by 7 bases, and 12 bases separated the two germline ends. CDR1 and CDR2 from the germline V gene are MNHEY and SMNVEV (reference sequence). The CDR3 loop spans 14 amino acids. CDR3 residues: CASSLGRLVQPQHF. In nucleotides, the CDR3 is TGTGCCAGCAGTTTAGGCCGCTTAGTCCAGCCCCAGCATTTT.

A few counts support this clone. The J gene is TRBJ1-5, the V gene TRBV25-1, with D possibly being TRBD1 (5 bases). The germline V and J ends were trimmed by 1 base and 6 bases, with 16 bases remaining between them. The CDR3 loop spans 16 amino acids. Germline values: CDR1 MGHDK, CDR2 SYGVNS. DNA for the CDR3: TGTGCCAGCAGTGAATCAGGGTTCGGGCTTGGTCAGCCCCAGCATTTT. Translated, it gives CASSESGFGLGQPQHF. The full variable domain, rest sourced from reference TRBV25-1 and TRBJ1-5, is EADIYQTPRYLVIGTGKKITLECSQTMGHDKMYWYQQDPGMELHLIHYSYGVNSTEKGDLSSESTVSRIRTEHFPLTLESARPSHTSQYLCASSESGFGLGQPQHFGDGTRLSIL.

Here the CDR3 reads CASSLGSGETQYF. The DNA for the CDR3 is TGTGCCAGCAGTTTGGGGTCAGGGGAGACCCAGTACTTC. The chain is built from TRBV7-3 and TRBJ2-5, with D possibly being TRBD1 (5 bases). Per the germline V gene, CDR1 is SGHTA and CDR2 is FQGTGA. V was trimmed by 6 bases and J by 5 bases, leaving 13 bases between them. The CDR3 is made up of 13 amino acids.

This clone was found once. The chain couples TRBV2 to TRBJ2-3; D gene unclear. Trimming stripped 4 bases from V and 3 bases from J, with 11 bases between. This CDR3 is built from 14 residues. In germline, CDR1 is SNHLY, CDR2 FYNNEI. This CDR3 reads CASSVVSQTDTQYF. The CDR3 coding sequence is TGTGCCAGCAGTGTGGTCAGCCAAACAGATACGCAGTATTTT.

The V and J genes are TRBV14 and TRBJ2-2; TRBD1 or TRBD2 may be the D gene (5 bases each). CDR1 is SGHDN, CDR2 FVKESK, per germline. This CDR3 is built from 15 residues. V lost 1 base, J lost 6 bases, and 12 bases lay in between. The CDR3 DNA sequence: TGTGCCAGCAGCCAAGCTCCCGTGGGGGCCGGGGAGCTGTTTTTT. Residues: CASSQAPVGAGELFF.

The V call is TRBV7-9, the J call TRBJ2-3; the D gene is possibly TRBD1 (5 bases). CDR1 and CDR2 (germline): SEHNR, FQNEAQ (reference sequence). CDR3 length equals 13 residues. The ends were cut back, 0 bases at V and 5 bases at J, with 6 bases in the middle. The CDR3 DNA reads TGTGCCAGCAGCTTAGCCAGGGAAGATACGCAGTATTTT. Translation: CASSLAREDTQYF.

This chain connects TRBV7-9 to TRBJ2-2; TRBD1 matches at 9 bases. The V and J ends lost 5 bases and 8 bases, in that order; junction bases with no gene match: 6. The CDR3 spans 14 residues. CDR1 and CDR2 (germline): SEHNR, FQNEAQ (reference sequence). CDR3 nucleotides: TGTGCCAGCAGCACAGGGGGCCTTACTGGGGAGCTGTTTTTT. It yields the protein CASSTGGLTGELFF.

V gene TRBV2 combines with J gene TRBJ1-4, with 8 bases lining up with TRBD1. CDR1 and CDR2 from the germline V gene are SNHLY and FYNNEI. V dropped 6 bases and J dropped 6; count of bases not matched to a gene: 6. The CDR3 loop spans 14 amino acids. The DNA of the CDR3 is TGTGCCAGCAGGCTGACAGGGGATCATGAAAAACTGTTTTTT. Amino acid sequence: CASRLTGDHEKLFF.

J is TRBJ1-2 and V is TRBV2; no definite D call. V dropped 1 base and J dropped 8 bases, with 11 bases sitting between them. This CDR3 is 13 amino acids long. Germline assignment: CDR1 SNHLY and CDR2 FYNNEI. CDR3 protein: CASSEGRRVGYTF. CDR3 DNA sequence: TGTGCCAGCAGTGAAGGTCGGCGCGTGGGCTACACCTTC.